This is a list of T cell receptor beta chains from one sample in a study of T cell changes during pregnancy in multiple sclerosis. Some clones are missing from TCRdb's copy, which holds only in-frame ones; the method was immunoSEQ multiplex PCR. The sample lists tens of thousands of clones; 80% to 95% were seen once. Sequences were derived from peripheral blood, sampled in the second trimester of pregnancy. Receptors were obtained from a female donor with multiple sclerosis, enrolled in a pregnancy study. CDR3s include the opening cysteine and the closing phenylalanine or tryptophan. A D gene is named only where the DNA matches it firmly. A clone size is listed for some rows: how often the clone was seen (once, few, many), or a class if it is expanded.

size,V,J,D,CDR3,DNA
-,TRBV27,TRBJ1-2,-,CASSPSGLDGYTF,TGTGCCAGCAGCCCGTCGGGGTTAGATGGCTACACCTTC
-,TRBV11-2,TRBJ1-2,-,CASSFRENYGYTF,TGTGCCAGCAGCTTCAGGGAAAACTATGGCTACACCTTC
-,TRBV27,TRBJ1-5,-,CASSLRGKPYSNQPQHF,TGTGCCAGCAGTTTACGGGGGAAACCCTATAGCAATCAGCCCCAGCATTTT
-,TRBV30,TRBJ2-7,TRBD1,CACRTGSYEQYF,TGTGCCTGCCGGACAGGGTCCTACGAGCAGTACTTC
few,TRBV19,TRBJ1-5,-,CASSIQAVSNQPQHF,TGTGCCAGTAGTATACAGGCCGTAAGCAATCAGCCCCAGCATTTT
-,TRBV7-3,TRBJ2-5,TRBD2,CASSLGGGNQETQYF,TGTGCCAGCAGCTTAGGCGGGGGGAACCAAGAGACCCAGTACTTC
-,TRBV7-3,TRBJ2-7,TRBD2,CASSPGGSSYEQYF,TGTGCCAGCAGCCCCGGGGGGAGCTCCTACGAGCAGTACTTC
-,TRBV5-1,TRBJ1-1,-,CASSPQGDTEAFF,TGCGCCAGCAGTCCACAGGGTGACACTGAAGCTTTCTTT
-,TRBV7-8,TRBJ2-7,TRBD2,CASSLSQGAGGKYF,TGTGCCAGCAGCTTATCTCAGGGCGCGGGAGGAAAGTACTTC
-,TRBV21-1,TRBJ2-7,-,CASSWRLAGRYEQYF,TGTGCCAGCAGCTGGAGACTAGCGGGACGCTACGAGCAGTACTTC